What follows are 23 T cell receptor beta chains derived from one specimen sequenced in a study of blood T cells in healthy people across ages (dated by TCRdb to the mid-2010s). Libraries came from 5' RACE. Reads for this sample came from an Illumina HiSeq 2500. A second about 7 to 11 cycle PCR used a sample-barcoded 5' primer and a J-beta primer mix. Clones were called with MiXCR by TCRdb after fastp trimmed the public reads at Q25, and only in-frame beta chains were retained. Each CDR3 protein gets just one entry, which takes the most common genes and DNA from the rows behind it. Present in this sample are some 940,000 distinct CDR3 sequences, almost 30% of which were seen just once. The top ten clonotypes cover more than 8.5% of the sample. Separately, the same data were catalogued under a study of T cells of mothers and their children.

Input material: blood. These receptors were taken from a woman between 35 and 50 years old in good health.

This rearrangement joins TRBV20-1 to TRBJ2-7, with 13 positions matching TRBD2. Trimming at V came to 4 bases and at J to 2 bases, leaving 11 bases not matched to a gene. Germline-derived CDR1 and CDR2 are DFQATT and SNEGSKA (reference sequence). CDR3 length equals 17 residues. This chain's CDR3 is CSATPLGLAGETYEQYF. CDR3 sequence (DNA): TGCAGTGCTACCCCCCTCGGACTAGCGGGAGAAACCTACGAGCAGTACTTC.

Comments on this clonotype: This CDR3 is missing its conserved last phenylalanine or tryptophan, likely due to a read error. CDR3 nucleotide sequence: TGCGCCAGCAGCTTTAATGGGCAGGGAGCTTTCTGT. Translation gives CASSFNGQGAFC. V is TRBV5-1 and J is TRBJ1-1; maybe TRBD1 (5 bases). The germline gives CDR1 SGHRS, CDR2 YFSETQ. V lost 2 bases and J lost 10, with 12 bases in between. CDR3 size: 12 residues.

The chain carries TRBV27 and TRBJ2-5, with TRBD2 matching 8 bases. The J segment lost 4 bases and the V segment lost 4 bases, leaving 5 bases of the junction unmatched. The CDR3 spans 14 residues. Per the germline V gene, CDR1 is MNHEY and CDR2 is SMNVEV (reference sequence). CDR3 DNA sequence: TGTGCCAGCAGTTCGCCGGGGGGGGGAGAGACCCAGTACTTC. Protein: CASSSPGGGETQYF.

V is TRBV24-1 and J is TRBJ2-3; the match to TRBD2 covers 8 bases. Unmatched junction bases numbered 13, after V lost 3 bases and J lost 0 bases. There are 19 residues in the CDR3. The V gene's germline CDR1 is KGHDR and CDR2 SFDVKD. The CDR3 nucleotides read TGTGCCACCAGTGATCCCTCGGGGAGCGGGGGTCGGAGCACAGATACGCAGTATTTT. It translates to CATSDPSGSGGRSTDTQYF.

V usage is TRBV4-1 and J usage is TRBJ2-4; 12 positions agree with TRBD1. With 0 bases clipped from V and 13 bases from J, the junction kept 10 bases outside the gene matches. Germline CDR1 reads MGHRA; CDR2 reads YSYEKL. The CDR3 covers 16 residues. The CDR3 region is CASSQEPGQGALEQYF. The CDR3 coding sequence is TGCGCCAGCAGCCAAGAGCCGGGACAGGGGGCGCTTGAGCAGTACTTC.

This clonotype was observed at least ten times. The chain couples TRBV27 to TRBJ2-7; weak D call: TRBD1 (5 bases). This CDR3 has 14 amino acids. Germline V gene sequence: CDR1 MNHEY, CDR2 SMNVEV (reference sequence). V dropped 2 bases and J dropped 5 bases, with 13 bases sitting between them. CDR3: CASSLIYDSHEQYF. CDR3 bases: TGTGCCAGCAGTTTAATCTACGACAGCCACGAGCAGTACTTC.

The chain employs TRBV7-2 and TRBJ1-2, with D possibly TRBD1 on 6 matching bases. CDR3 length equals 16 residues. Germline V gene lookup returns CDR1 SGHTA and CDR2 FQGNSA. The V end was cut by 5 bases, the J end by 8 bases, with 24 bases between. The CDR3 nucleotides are TGTGCCAGCAGCCAACCTCAAGGACAGAGGGGGGTCGGCTACACCTTC. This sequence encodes CASSQPQGQRGVGYTF.

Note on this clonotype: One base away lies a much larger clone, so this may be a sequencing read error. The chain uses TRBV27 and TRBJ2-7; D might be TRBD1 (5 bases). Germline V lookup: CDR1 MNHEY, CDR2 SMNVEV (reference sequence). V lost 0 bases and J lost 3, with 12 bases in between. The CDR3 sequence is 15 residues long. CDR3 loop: CASSLSGPGCYEQYF. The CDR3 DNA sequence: TGTGCCAGCAGTTTATCGGGGCCAGGATGCTACGAGCAGTACTTC.

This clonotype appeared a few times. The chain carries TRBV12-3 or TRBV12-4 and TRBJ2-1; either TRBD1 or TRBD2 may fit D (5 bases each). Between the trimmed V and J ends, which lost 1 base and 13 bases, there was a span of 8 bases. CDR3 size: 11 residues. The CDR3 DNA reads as TGTGCCAGCAGTTTAGGAGGGACCCAGTTCTTC. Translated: CASSLGGTQFF.

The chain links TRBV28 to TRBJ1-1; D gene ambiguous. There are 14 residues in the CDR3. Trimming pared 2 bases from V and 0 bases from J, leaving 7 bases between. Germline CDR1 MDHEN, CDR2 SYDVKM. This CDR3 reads CASSLAWLNTEAFF. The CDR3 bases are TGTGCCAGCAGTTTAGCCTGGCTGAACACTGAAGCTTTCTTT.

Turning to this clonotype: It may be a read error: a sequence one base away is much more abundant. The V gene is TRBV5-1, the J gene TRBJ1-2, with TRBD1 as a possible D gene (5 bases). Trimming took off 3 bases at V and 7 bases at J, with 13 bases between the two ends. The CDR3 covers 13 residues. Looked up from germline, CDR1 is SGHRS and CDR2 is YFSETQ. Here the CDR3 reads CASSYGRGSGYTF. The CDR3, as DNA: TGCGCCAGCAGCTACGGACGGGGGTCTGGCTACACCTTC.

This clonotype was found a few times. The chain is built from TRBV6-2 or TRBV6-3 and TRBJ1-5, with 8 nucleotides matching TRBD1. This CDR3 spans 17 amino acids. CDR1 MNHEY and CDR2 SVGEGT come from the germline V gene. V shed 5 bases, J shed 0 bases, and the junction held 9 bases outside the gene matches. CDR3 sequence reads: CASSPGTGTHSNQPQHF. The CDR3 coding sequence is TGTGCCAGCAGTCCGGGGACAGGTACACATAGCAATCAGCCCCAGCATTTT.

DNA for the CDR3: TGCAGTGCTAGAGATAGGAGCAATGAGCAGTACTTC. It is translated as CSARDRSNEQYF. The rearrangement uses TRBV20-1 and TRBJ2-4; unclear D gene. Germline values: CDR1 DFQATT, CDR2 SNEGSKA (reference sequence). CDR3 size: 12 residues. Trimming cost V 0 bases and J 13 bases, with 13 bases left between them.

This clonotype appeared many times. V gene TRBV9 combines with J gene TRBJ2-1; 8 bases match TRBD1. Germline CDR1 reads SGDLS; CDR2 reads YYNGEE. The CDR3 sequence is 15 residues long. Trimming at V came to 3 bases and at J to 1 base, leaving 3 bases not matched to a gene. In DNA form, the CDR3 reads TGTGCCAGCAGCGGCGACAGGGGTTCCTACAATGAGCAGTTCTTC. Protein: CASSGDRGSYNEQFF.

The CDR3 is CASHFHGRPHNEQFF. CDR3 sequence (DNA): TGTGCCAGCCATTTTCACGGACGGCCTCACAATGAGCAGTTCTTC. The chain has TRBV7-3 and TRBJ2-1; D gene uncertain. This CDR3 has 15 residues. Trimming left V 8 bases short and J 5 bases short, with 19 bases between. CDR1 and CDR2 (germline): SGHTA, FQGTGA. The variable domain in full, completed from reference TRBV7-3 and TRBJ2-1, reads GAGVSQTPSNKVTEKGKYVELRCDPISGHTALYWYRQSLGQGPEFLIYFQGTGAADDSGLPNDRFFAVRPEGSVSTLKIQRTERGDSAVYLCASHFHGRPHNEQFFGPGTRLTVL.

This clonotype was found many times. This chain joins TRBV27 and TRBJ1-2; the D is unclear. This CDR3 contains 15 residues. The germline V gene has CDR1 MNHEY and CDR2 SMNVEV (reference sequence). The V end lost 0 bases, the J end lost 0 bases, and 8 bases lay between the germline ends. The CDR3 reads CASSLSRRANYGYTF. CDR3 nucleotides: TGTGCCAGCAGTTTATCCAGAAGAGCTAACTATGGCTACACCTTC.

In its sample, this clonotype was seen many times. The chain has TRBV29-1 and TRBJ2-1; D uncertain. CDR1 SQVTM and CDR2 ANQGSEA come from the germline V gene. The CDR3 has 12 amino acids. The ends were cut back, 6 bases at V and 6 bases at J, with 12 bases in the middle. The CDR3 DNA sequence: TGCAGCGTGAAGGTCCCTTCCAATGAGCAGTTCTTC. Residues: CSVKVPSNEQFF.

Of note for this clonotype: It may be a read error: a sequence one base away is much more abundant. CDR3 nucleotide sequence: TGCAGCGTTTCATGGGGAAGTGACTACACCTTC. This gives the protein CSVSWGSDYTF. The chain combines TRBV29-1 with TRBJ1-2; D unresolved. V gave up 5 bases and J gave up 10 bases, with 14 bases separating them. Germline values: CDR1 SQVTM, CDR2 ANQGSEA. CDR3 length: 11 amino acids.

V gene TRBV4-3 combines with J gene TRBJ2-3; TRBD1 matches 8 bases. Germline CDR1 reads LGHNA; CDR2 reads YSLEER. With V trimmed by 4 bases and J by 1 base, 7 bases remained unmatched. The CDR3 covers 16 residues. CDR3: CASSRRTGRGTDTQYF. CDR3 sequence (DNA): TGCGCCAGCAGCCGACGGACAGGGAGAGGCACAGATACGCAGTATTTT.

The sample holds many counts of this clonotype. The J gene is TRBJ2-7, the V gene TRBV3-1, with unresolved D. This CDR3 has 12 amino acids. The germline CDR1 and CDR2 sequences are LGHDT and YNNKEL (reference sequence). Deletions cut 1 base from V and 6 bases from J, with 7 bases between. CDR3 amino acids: CASSQVRREQYF. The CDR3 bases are TGTGCCAGCAGCCAAGTTAGGCGCGAGCAGTACTTC.

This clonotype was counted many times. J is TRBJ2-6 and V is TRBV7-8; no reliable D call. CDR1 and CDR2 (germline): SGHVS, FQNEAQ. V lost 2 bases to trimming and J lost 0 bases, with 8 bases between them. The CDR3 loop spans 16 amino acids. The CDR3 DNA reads TGTGCCAGCAGCTTATTCGCCAGCTCTGGGGCCAACGTCCTGACTTTC. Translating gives CASSLFASSGANVLTF.

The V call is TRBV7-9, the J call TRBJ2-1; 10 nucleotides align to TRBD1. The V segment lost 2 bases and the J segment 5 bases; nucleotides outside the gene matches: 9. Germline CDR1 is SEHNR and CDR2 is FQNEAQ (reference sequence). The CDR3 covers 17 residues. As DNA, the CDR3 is TGTGCCAGCAGCTTAAAGGGTGCAGGACAGGGGGACAATGAGCAGTTCTTC. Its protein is CASSLKGAGQGDNEQFF.

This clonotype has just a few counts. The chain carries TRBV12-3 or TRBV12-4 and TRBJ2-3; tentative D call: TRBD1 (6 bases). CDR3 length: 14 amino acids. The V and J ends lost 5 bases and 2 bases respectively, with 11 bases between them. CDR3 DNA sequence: TGTGCCAGCAGTGTAACAGGGCTCACAGATACGCAGTATTTT. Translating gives CASSVTGLTDTQYF.